This TCR beta chain is drawn from a study of CD8 T cells in Susac syndrome. RNA totalling 0.5 to 1 ug underwent reverse transcription with random hexamers. MiXCR was run by TCRdb on the immunoSEQ multiplex PCR reads, yielding one entry per CDR3 protein. This sample has 300,000 or so distinct CDR3 sequences, with about 91% found just once. The specimen sequenced was CD4+ T cells from PBMCs. The source is a human donor with multiple sclerosis.

The CDR3 region is CASTAIEGRGYGYTF. The CDR3 nucleotides are TGTGCCAGCACCGCGATCGAGGGGAGGGGCTATGGCTACACCTTC. This chain links TRBV7-9 with TRBJ1-2; TRBD1 might be the D (5 bases). CDR1 and CDR2 (germline): SEHNR, FQNEAQ (reference sequence). This CDR3 is 15 amino acids long. The V end lost 7 bases, the J end lost 4 bases, and 19 bases lay between the germline ends.